This TCR beta chain was recovered during a study of PD-L1 blockade in urothelial cancer (dated by TCRdb to the late 2010s). Some background on the complete study: Every patient began therapy around 2014 and was given atezolizumab 1,200 mg intravenously every 3 weeks. About nine tenths of the roughly 29 patients were males with bladder-origin urothelial cancer, and about 65% of the 29 reported a prior smoking history. An ECOG performance status of 0 or 1 was recorded for the patients, and 0 to 3 prior chemotherapy regimens had been received by the patients. Blood samples were analyzed at 3 weeks after treatment start (second dose) and at 6 weeks after treatment start. A median of roughly 140,000 T cells and some 84,000 unique TCRs was obtained from blood samples, and a median clonality of around 0.08 was observed. Somatic, immune and clinical correlates of response to PD-L1 blockade with atezolizumab in urothelial cancer were the focus of an exploratory multi-omic analysis. Pretreatment tumor samples, along with matched peripheral blood serially collected before and after atezolizumab treatment, were subjected to TCR sequencing. Progression-free survival longer than 6 months counted as durable clinical benefit, and TCR features were additionally tested against both progression-free and overall survival. In the same patients who had TCR sequencing, pretreatment tumors also underwent whole exome sequencing and RNA sequencing. Durable clinical benefit was achieved by nine patients and was not achieved by 20 patients. Pretreatment blood TCR-seq was available for nearly 30 patients, at least one posttreatment blood collection was obtained for some 25 patients, and tumor TCR-seq was available for some 25 patients.

Sample time point, as interpreted from the label and publication: pretreatment peripheral blood. The cohort comprised about 30 patients with locally advanced or metastatic urothelial carcinoma treated at Memorial Sloan Kettering on a trial protocol. Peripheral blood mononuclear cells were collected from each patient pretreatment and during treatment, giving between 1 and 8 total time points per patient. The Qiagen DNeasy Blood extraction kit was used to purify genomic DNA from total PBMCs and from tumor samples. Collected pretreatment and during treatment, PBMCs were isolated and stored as previously described. Of note for this clone: The antigen this receptor binds is unknown. Per-base quality was not reported, and no clone a single base away is much larger than it.

The CDR3 spans 15 residues, from the cysteine through the phenylalanine. Only CDR3 DNA is held: 45 bases, read in frame from base 1. V and J lose 0 bases and 1 base, and a span of 11 bases separates them. Looking up the germline V gene yields CDR1 SGHRS and CDR2 YFSETQ. Here is what the overall study found, with its caveats: Improved progression-free and overall survival was associated with having pretreatment peripheral blood TCR clonality below the median. Because the sample size was small (n ≈ 27) and many exploratory analyses were performed, the results are intended to be hypothesis-generating. Greater expansion of tumor-associated TCR clones in peripheral blood 3 weeks after the start of treatment was observed in patients with durable benefit (n of about 20, p = 0.022).

Each PCR received spiked-in synthetic TCR analog templates so that absolute template abundance could be estimated from read counts. Using the immunoSEQ assay, TCRbeta CDR3 regions were amplified from genomic DNA with bias-controlled V and J gene primers. Rearranged TCRbeta segments were sequenced at approximately 20X coverage. The authors' analysis ran thus. Clustering was used to correct sequencing errors, and CDR3s were annotated against IMGT to assign V, D and J genes. Downstream analyses used only productive TCRbeta rearrangements and left out out-of-frame or stop-codon sequences. To compute clonality, Shannon entropy was normalized by the log of the number of unique productive sequences and then subtracted from one. Fisher's exact test with Benjamini-Hochberg correction, using a cutoff of adjusted p below 0.01, was how clones that differed between time points or between blood and tumor were identified. The source is immuneACCESS, and TCRdb retained only in-frame sequences with V and J called. Part of the clones is not carried over; for the studies checked, unresolved V genes explain less than half of this, and the remainder is unexplained. That table supplies the V and J calls and clone size; D and trimming were determined from the DNA. Across this sample there are approximately 67,000 clones, with approximately 84% seen only once. More than 13% of the sample rests with the top ten.

The starting material was PBMCs, obtained around atezolizumab (anti-PD-L1) treatment. The sequence came from a man in his fifties or sixties with urothelial cancer. The rearranged segments are TRBV5-1 and TRBJ2-7; the D gene remains uncertain. The CDR3: CASSLGLSLSYEQYF. The DNA is as follows: TGCGCCAGCAGCTTGGGACTCAGTCTGTCCTACGAGCAGTACTTC.